These T cell receptor beta chains were read from a single sample in a study of blood T cell repertoires in COVID-19. Method: immunoSEQ multiplex PCR; TCRdb's copy keeps in-frame clones and lacks some. Among tens of thousands of clones listed, around four fifths were seen once. The sequenced sample was peripheral blood. Receptor source: a middle-aged man with acute or convalescent COVID-19. CDR3s include the opening cysteine and the closing phenylalanine or tryptophan. The D gene is left open where the match is weak. Some rows have no size entry. The others give once, few or many, or a class for an expanded clone.

V gene,clone size,CDR3 length,D gene,J gene,CDR3 protein,CDR3 DNA
TRBV5-6,-,15,TRBD2,TRBJ2-1,CASSPGLAADNEQFF,TGTGCCAGCAGCCCGGGACTAGCGGCTGACAATGAGCAGTTCTTC
TRBV5-1,-,15,TRBD1,TRBJ1-3,CASSFGTGQRNTIYF,TGCGCCAGCAGCTTCGGGACAGGTCAAAGAAACACCATATATTTT
TRBV5-5,-,17,-,TRBJ1-3,CASSLAPRGNGGNTIYF,TGTGCCAGCAGCTTGGCACCCAGGGGTAACGGAGGAAACACCATATATTTT
TRBV5-1,-,16,TRBD2,TRBJ2-3,CASSLGLALGTDTQYF,TGCGCCAGCAGCTTGGGACTAGCGTTGGGCACAGATACGCAGTATTTT
TRBV4-1,-,16,TRBD1,TRBJ1-1,CASSQDFRTGNTEAFF,TGCGCCAGCAGCCAAGACTTTAGGACAGGGAACACTGAAGCTTTCTTT
TRBV3-1/TRBV3-2,-,15,TRBD1,TRBJ1-2,CASSHHRDRGYGYTF,TGTGCCAGCAGCCATCACCGGGACAGGGGCTATGGCTACACCTTC
TRBV4-2,-,18,TRBD2,TRBJ2-7,CASSQDGTSGGTPYEQYF,TGTGCCAGCAGCCAAGATGGGACTAGCGGGGGCACCCCCTACGAGCAGTACTTC
TRBV3-1/TRBV3-2,-,15,-,TRBJ1-1,CASSQETVVNTEAFF,TGTGCCAGCAGCCAGGAGACAGTAGTGAACACTGAAGCTTTCTTT
TRBV28,few,14,TRBD1,TRBJ1-2,CASSFETGRTRYTF,TGTGCCAGCAGTTTTGAGACAGGGAGGACCCGCTACACCTTC
TRBV7-2,-,13,-,TRBJ1-6,CASSLVRDSPLHF,TGTGCCAGCAGCTTAGTTCGGGATTCACCCCTCCACTTT
TRBV2,-,17,TRBD1,TRBJ2-4,CASSRDSAGKAGNIQYF,TGTGCCAGCAGTCGGGACAGCGCCGGAAAAGCAGGAAACATTCAGTACTTC
TRBV9,-,14,TRBD1,TRBJ2-7,CASSVRTGSSEQYF,TGTGCCAGCAGCGTTAGGACAGGGTCGAGCGAGCAGTACTTC
TRBV28,-,16,TRBD1,TRBJ1-4,CASRPDRGLTNEKLFF,TGTGCCAGCAGACCCGACAGGGGGCTCACTAATGAAAAACTGTTTTTT
TRBV5-1,-,14,TRBD1,TRBJ2-1,CASSLASGGNEQFF,TGCGCCAGCAGCTTGGCCTCAGGGGGCAATGAGCAGTTCTTC
TRBV9,-,15,TRBD2,TRBJ2-7,CASSVGGSHPFEQYF,TGTGCCAGCAGCGTGGGGGGGTCCCATCCATTCGAGCAGTACTTC
TRBV27,-,14,-,TRBJ2-2,CASSLYSSWGELFF,TGTGCCAGCAGTTTATATTCTAGTTGGGGGGAGCTGTTTTTT
TRBV7-9,few,17,TRBD1,TRBJ1-1,CASSPLLGQGMNTEAFF,TGTGCCAGCAGCCCGCTATTGGGACAGGGAATGAACACTGAAGCTTTCTTT